Listed below are T cell receptor beta chains from one sample, sequenced in a study of beta chain features in type 1 diabetes. Only in-frame clones appear in the TCRdb table, and some are missing; sequencing was by immunoSEQ multiplex PCR. The table includes about 300,000 clones, approximately 13% detected once. Sequencing input: naive CD4+ T cells from blood. The receptors originated from a woman aged 18-29 years with type 1 diabetes. CDR3s include the opening cysteine and the closing phenylalanine or tryptophan. A D gene is named only where the DNA matches it firmly. Clone size appears in some rows only: once, few, many, or a class for an expanded clone.

>TRBJ1-2|NA|13|NA|TRBV14
TGTGCCAGCAGCCCCGGACAAATCCATGGCTACACCTTC
CASSPGQIHGYTF
>TRBJ2-7|NA|14|NA|TRBV30
TGTGCCTGGAGTTGGGCGGGACTGGGATACGAGCAGTACTTC
CAWSWAGLGYEQYF
>TRBJ1-4|NA|12|NA|TRBV30
TGTGCCTGGAGTGTTTCTCTTGAAAAACTGTTTTTT
CAWSVSLEKLFF
>TRBJ2-7|TRBD2|14|NA|TRBV28
TGTGCCAGCAGTACTAGCGGGCCTACCTACGAGCAGTACTTC
CASSTSGPTYEQYF
>TRBJ2-1|TRBD2|15|NA|TRBV19
TGTGCCAGTAGTATTTTGGTAGCGGGGAACAATGAGCAGTTCTTC
CASSILVAGNNEQFF
>TRBJ1-2|NA|15|few|TRBV5-5
TGTGCCAGCAGCTTGGGGGGGGGCCTAAACTATGGCTACACCTTC
CASSLGGGLNYGYTF
>TRBJ1-5|NA|13|few|TRBV10-3
TGTGCCATCAGTGGACAGGGCAATCAGCCCCAGCATTTT
CAISGQGNQPQHF
>TRBJ2-3|TRBD2|16|few|TRBV2
TGTGCCAGCAGTGCTTTAGCGGGAGGCGGAGTTAATACGCAGTATTTT
CASSALAGGGVNTQYF
>TRBJ2-3|NA|14|NA|TRBV29-1
TGCAGGGTCCAAATAATGGAGAGTGGAGATACGCAGTATTTT
CRVQIMESGDTQYF
>TRBJ2-1|TRBD1|16|few|TRBV14
TGTGCCAGCAGCCAAGAATCAGGGGGCTTCTACAATGAGCAGTTCTTC
CASSQESGGFYNEQFF
>TRBJ2-5|NA|17|NA|TRBV19
TGTGCCAGTAGTATTCGTCAAGGGTGGGACACTATGGGGACCCAGTACTTC
CASSIRQGWDTMGTQYF
>TRBJ2-2|TRBD2|17|few|TRBV4-3
TGCGCCAGCAGCCAAGTCAGCGGGAGGGCCAACACCGGGGAGCTGTTTTTT
CASSQVSGRANTGELFF
>TRBJ2-2|TRBD2|14|NA|TRBV29-1
TGCAGCGGACTAACTAGCGGGAGAACCGGGGAGCTGTTTTTT
CSGLTSGRTGELFF
>TRBJ2-2|NA|13|few|TRBV4-2
TGTGCCAGCAGCCAAGACGTCACCGGGGAGCTGTTTTTT
CASSQDVTGELFF
>TRBJ2-7|TRBD2|15|few|TRBV19
TGTGCCAGTAGGGATGGGACTAGCGGAATCTACGAGCAGTACTTC
CASRDGTSGIYEQYF
>TRBJ2-1|TRBD2|12|NA|TRBV11-2
TGTGCCAGCAGCACTAGCGTGAATGAGCAGTTCTTC
CASSTSVNEQFF
>TRBJ2-1|NA|14|few|TRBV5-1
TGCGCCAGCAGCAATTTGGAGGGGAACAATGAGCAGTTCTTC
CASSNLEGNNEQFF
>TRBJ2-7|TRBD2|12|NA|TRBV29-1
TGCAGCGTTGAATCAGCGGGAAACGAGCAGTACTTC
CSVESAGNEQYF
>TRBJ2-1|TRBD1|15|NA|TRBV7-9
TGTGCCAGCAGCTTCTGGGGGGACAGGGGAAATGAGCAGTTCTTC
CASSFWGDRGNEQFF
>TRBJ1-2|NA|13|NA|TRBV29-1
TGCAGCGTTGCCCTGGACAGATCCTATGGCTACACCTTC
CSVALDRSYGYTF
>TRBJ1-5|NA|18|NA|TRBV23-1
TGCGCCAGCAGTCTTATGAAGACACACAGGGAAGGCAATCAGCCCCAGCATTTT
CASSLMKTHREGNQPQHF
>TRBJ1-1|TRBD1|12|NA|TRBV27
TGTGCCAGCAGTCTACGACAGGGTGAAGCTTTCTTT
CASSLRQGEAFF
>TRBJ2-1|NA|15|NA|TRBV14
TGTGCCAGCAGCCAACCCGGGTCTAGCCCAAATGAGCAGTTCTTC
CASSQPGSSPNEQFF
>TRBJ2-7|NA|11|few|TRBV29-1
TGCAGCGTTGAACAGAACTACGAGCAGTACTTC
CSVEQNYEQYF
>TRBJ2-5|TRBD2|14|few|TRBV10-3
TGTGCCATCAGTGACGCGGGAGTGGGAGAGACCCAGTACTTC
CAISDAGVGETQYF
>TRBJ2-1|TRBD2|16|NA|TRBV9
TGTGCCAGCAGCGGCGGACTAGTAAACAGGCACAATGAGCAGTTCTTC
CASSGGLVNRHNEQFF
>TRBJ2-6|NA|17|NA|TRBV9
TGTGCCAGCAGCGTAGGCCCAGGGGTGGCTGGGGCCAACGTCCTGACTTTC
CASSVGPGVAGANVLTF
>TRBJ1-2|TRBD1|13|NA|TRBV12-5
TGTGCTAGTGGTTCAGGGACAGTCTATGGCTACACCTTC
CASGSGTVYGYTF
>TRBJ2-6|TRBD1|17|NA|TRBV5-1
TGCGCCAGCAGCCTCCCGGGACAGTCGTCTGGGGCCAACGTCCTGACTTTC
CASSLPGQSSGANVLTF
>TRBJ2-3|TRBD2|17|NA|TRBV15
TGTGCCACCAGCAGAGCGACTAGCGGAAGTAGCACAGATACGCAGTATTTT
CATSRATSGSSTDTQYF
>TRBJ2-2|NA|11|NA|TRBV27
TGTGCCAGCAGTTTCTATGGGGAGCTGTTTTTT
CASSFYGELFF
>TRBJ1-2|TRBD1|13|few|TRBV5-1
TGCGCCACCACTACAGGGCCAGGGGGTGGCTACACCTTC
CATTTGPGGGYTF
>TRBJ2-1|TRBD2|15|NA|TRBV2
TGTGCCAGCAGTGGACTAGCGGGAGTGAGCAATGAGCAGTTCTTC
CASSGLAGVSNEQFF
>TRBJ2-6|NA|15|few|TRBV9
TGTGCCAGCAGCGTATCAGCGTCTGGGGCCAACGTCCTGACTTTC
CASSVSASGANVLTF
>TRBJ2-5|NA|13|few|TRBV9
TGTGCCAGCAGCGCGGCCCCGGGGGAGACCCAGTACTTC
CASSAAPGETQYF
>TRBJ1-1|NA|12|NA|TRBV29-1
TGCAGCGTTGAAGACCAGGGTCAGGGAGCTTTCTTT
CSVEDQGQGAFF